This record covers a single T cell receptor (beta chain). Authors' data handling: Amplified reference gene primers provided the basis for estimating nucleated cell counts. The method was immunoSEQ multiplex PCR; TCRdb's version includes in-frame clones alone and lacks a portion of them. V and J calls and clone size are those listed in that table; D and trimming were worked out from the DNA. The table lists under 150,000 clones, around 85% of them singletons. Between the trimmed V and J ends, which lost 6 bases and 9 bases, there was a span of 15 bases. The germline CDR1 and CDR2 sequences are MNHEY and SVGAGI. This CDR3 spans 14 amino acids. The data are from a study of blood T cell repertoires in COVID-19. Study-wide context: PBMCs, B-cell-depleted T cells, or T cells provided the cDNA or gDNA that made up the material.

The genes are TRBV6-5 and TRBJ1-6, with D perhaps TRBD1 (6 bases). This sequence originates from a human donor in a cohort sampled during active COVID-19. Sequenced input: peripheral blood. CDR3: CASRPDRQTSPLHF. The CDR3 DNA sequence: TGTGCCAGCAGACCCGACAGGCAAACTTCACCCCTCCACTTT.